One sample yielded the 10 T cell receptor beta chains listed below, sequenced in a study of breast tumors, draining lymph nodes, adjacent tissues. Axillary draining lymph nodes of breast cancer patients supplied the node samples. TCRdb recomputed calls from the multiplex PCR reads with MiXCR, one row per CDR3 protein. The sample yields about 140,000 distinct CDR3 sequences, less than 35% seen once. Sequencing input: axillary lymph node tissue. The receptors were sampled from a female donor with breast cancer. Some clones in this sample may be carry-over from other donors' samples.

This clonotype came up many times. The chain couples TRBV30 to TRBJ2-7; TRBD2 agrees at 8 bases. V trimming: 0 bases; J trimming: 3 bases; junction bases outside the gene matches: 10. This CDR3 is 16 amino acids long. Germline values: CDR1 GTSNPN, CDR2 SVGIG (reference sequence). DNA of the CDR3: TGTGCCTGGAGTGTAAACTCCCGTCGGGGGGGCTACGAGCAGTACTTC. Translated, it gives CAWSVNSRRGGYEQYF.

In regard to this clonotype: Given a much more abundant clone one base away, this may be a read error. The CDR3 sequence is CASSHPGLETDTQYF. CDR3 DNA sequence: TGTGCCAGCAGTCATCCGGGTCTAGAGACAGATACGCAGTATTTT. The chain recombines TRBV6-6 with TRBJ2-3, with D unclear. Germline V gene lookup returns CDR1 MNHNY and CDR2 SVGAGI (reference sequence). The CDR3 contains 15 residues. V lost 5 bases and J lost 3, with 15 bases in between.

The chain is built from TRBV19 and TRBJ1-1; a possible D gene is TRBD1 (5 bases). Trimming shortened V by 3 bases and J by 3 bases, and 26 bases separated the two germline ends. The CDR3 is made up of 19 amino acids. Germline lookup yields CDR1 LNHDA and CDR2 SQIVND (reference sequence). DNA of the CDR3: TGTGCCAGTAGTATGATTTTAGGGGCAGGAACAGCCGAACACACTGAAGCTTTCTTT. Its translation: CASSMILGAGTAEHTEAFF.

In this sample, this clonotype turned up once. A read error may produce the germline difference seen at one junction end. The gene calls are TRBV15 and TRBJ2-2, with TRBD2 matching over 10 bases. Germline loops: CDR1 LNHNV, CDR2 YYDKDF (reference sequence). The CDR3 has 19 amino acids. The CDR3 loop reads CATSSVSSLAGVRTGELFF. In nucleotides, the CDR3 is TGTGCCACCAGCAGTGTCTCAAGTCTAGCGGGGGTGAGAACCGGGGAGCTGTTCTTT.

Notes on this clonotype: Because it lacks the conserved phenylalanine or tryptophan at the end, this CDR3 is likely a read error. The DNA is omitted, as the CDR3 cannot be located on it reliably, and the CDR3 follows TCRdb's listing. The chain joins TRBV4-1 to TRBJ1-4; the D segment call TRBD1 is taken from the table without a DNA check. The CDR3 is 14 amino acids long, termini counted. CDR1 is MGHRA, CDR2 YSYEKL, per germline. The CDR3 protein is CASSQLPGQSWSNY.

The chain uses TRBV3-1 and TRBJ2-1; maybe TRBD1 (6 bases). CDR1 LGHDT and CDR2 YNNKEL come from the germline V gene (reference sequence). The CDR3 has 15 amino acids. V was pared by 1 base and J by 8 bases, with 15 bases between. The CDR3 here is CASSQVRNRAYEQFF. CDR3 nucleotide sequence: TGTGCCAGCAGCCAAGTCCGAAACAGGGCCTATGAGCAGTTCTTC.

Many counts were recorded for this clonotype. The chain has TRBV24-1 and TRBJ2-3; a possible D gene is TRBD2 (6 bases). Trimming removed 9 bases from V and 3 bases from J, with 9 bases in between. Germline CDR1 KGHDR, CDR2 SFDVKD. This CDR3 has 12 residues. DNA for the CDR3: TGTGCCACCTCAGGAGGGACAGATACGCAGTATTTT. It is translated as CATSGGTDTQYF.

Comment on this clonotype: Given a much more abundant clone one base away, this may be a read error. No conserved phenylalanine or tryptophan ends this CDR3, so it is likely a read error. The chain has TRBV19 and TRBJ1-2; 10 bases are a match to TRBD1. This CDR3 spans 14 amino acids. From germline, CDR1 is LNHDA and CDR2 SQIVND (reference sequence). Unmatched junction bases numbered 7, after V lost 7 bases and J lost 5 bases. DNA of the CDR3: TGTGCCAGTAAAGAGACAGGGGGCGGTTATGGCTACACCCTC. This encodes CASKETGGGYGYTL.

This clonotype was counted many times. V gene TRBV3-1 combines with J gene TRBJ2-5, with TRBD1 matching over 9 bases. Germline trimming cut 6 bases from V and 4 bases from J; bases unmatched to any gene: 3. The V gene's germline CDR1 is LGHDT and CDR2 YNNKEL (reference sequence). This CDR3 comprises 13 residues. CDR3 nucleotides: TGTGCCAGCAGGTGGACAGGGGCAGAGACCCAGTACTTC. This sequence encodes CASRWTGAETQYF.

The chain employs TRBV20-1 and TRBJ1-5; 7 nucleotides align to TRBD1. The CDR3 sequence is 13 residues long. J was trimmed by 3 bases and V by 4 bases; bases with no gene match: 3. CDR1 is DFQATT and CDR2 is SNEGSKA in the germline V gene (reference sequence). CDR3 sequence (DNA): TGCAGTGCTAAGACAGGGTTCAATCAGCCCCAGCATTTT. It encodes CSAKTGFNQPQHF.